Following are 18 T cell receptor beta chains from one sample sequenced in a study of blood T cell repertoires in COVID-19. Data came from immunoSEQ multiplex PCR; TCRdb stores just in-frame clones and leaves some out. The sample has some 390,000 clones; 75% to 90% are singletons. The sequenced sample was peripheral blood. The source is a woman aged 40 to 49 with COVID-19, enrolled during active disease.

This sequence joins TRBV19 and TRBJ1-1; D remains ambiguous. Looked up from germline, CDR1 is LNHDA and CDR2 is SQIVND (reference sequence). V was clipped by 4 bases and J by 1 base, with 13 bases between them. This CDR3 is 15 amino acids long. CDR3 residues: CASSTPRRRNTEAFF. The DNA for the CDR3 is TGTGCCAGTAGTACGCCCCGTAGGAGGAACACTGAAGCTTTCTTT.

V and J are TRBV7-3 and TRBJ2-2; 7 bases match TRBD1. This CDR3 has 15 residues. Losses at the gene ends were 2 bases for V and 6 bases for J; bases not matched to a gene: 6. The V gene's germline CDR1 is SGHTA and CDR2 FQGTGA. The CDR3 loop is CASSLDDRAAGELFF. CDR3 nucleotides: TGTGCCAGCAGCTTAGACGACAGGGCCGCCGGGGAGCTGTTTTTT. Supplemented by reference TRBV7-3 and TRBJ2-2, the full variable domain reads GAGVSQTPSNKVTEKGKYVELRCDPISGHTALYWYRQSLGQGPEFLIYFQGTGAADDSGLPNDRFFAVRPEGSVSTLKIQRTERGDSAVYLCASSLDDRAAGELFFGEGSRLTVL.

This clone showed up just once. The V call is TRBV27, the J call TRBJ2-5; 7 positions agree with TRBD1. Losses at the gene ends were 6 bases for V and 4 bases for J; bases not matched to a gene: 11. Germline V gives CDR1 MNHEY, CDR2 SMNVEV (reference sequence). The CDR3 runs 15 residues. CDR3 sequence (DNA): TGTGCCAGCAGGACGGGGACAGACCCCCGAGAGACCCAGTACTTC. This gives the protein CASRTGTDPRETQYF.

The rearrangement links TRBV7-2 to TRBJ2-7; the D gene is possibly TRBD2 (6 bases). The germline CDR1 and CDR2 sequences are SGHTA and FQGNSA. The CDR3 extends over 16 amino acids. The V end lost 5 bases, the J end lost 3 bases, and 20 bases lay between the germline ends. CDR3 sequence reads: CASSLGALAGLYEQYF. Written as DNA, the CDR3 is TGTGCCAGCAGCCTTGGGGCTCTGGCGGGACTCTACGAGCAGTACTTC.

The rearrangement joins TRBV5-1 to TRBJ2-7, with TRBD2 identical over 10 bases. The V segment lost 0 bases and the J segment 4 bases; nucleotides outside the gene matches: 16. CDR3 length equals 19 residues. CDR1 SGHRS and CDR2 YFSETQ come from the germline V gene. CDR3 protein: CASSLALSASGSALYEQYF. CDR3 coding DNA: TGCGCCAGCAGCTTGGCCTTAAGTGCTAGCGGGAGCGCGCTTTACGAGCAGTACTTC.

The chain carries TRBV5-1 and TRBJ2-4, with D possibly TRBD1 on 6 matching bases. V lost 3 bases to trimming and J lost 8 bases, with 12 bases between them. CDR3 size: 13 residues. From germline, CDR1 is SGHRS and CDR2 YFSETQ. CDR3 amino acids: CASSYRVGDIQYF. CDR3 sequence (DNA): TGCGCCAGCAGCTACAGGGTCGGGGACATTCAGTACTTC.

The sample holds one count of this clone. The chain joins TRBV5-4 to TRBJ2-7; TRBD2 aligns across 14 bases. J gave up 7 bases and V 5 bases, and 8 bases lay outside the gene matches. Germline CDR1 is SGHNT and CDR2 is YYREEE (reference sequence). The CDR3 has 15 residues. CDR3 coding DNA: TGTGCCAGCAGTGAGGGACTAGCGGGAGTGGGGGAGCAGTACTTC. It encodes CASSEGLAGVGEQYF.

Regarding this clone: A read error may account for a junction end that differs from germline. J is TRBJ2-1 and V is TRBV7-7; 8 bases map to TRBD1. The CDR3 covers 16 residues. CDR1 and CDR2 (germline): SSHAT, FNYEAQ (reference sequence). The CDR3 sequence is CASSFRTGSSYNEQFF. DNA of the CDR3: TGTGCTAGCAGCTTCCGGACAGGGAGCTCCTACAATGAGCAGTTCTTC.

The chain recombines TRBV19 with TRBJ1-1, with D possibly matching TRBD1 (5 bases). CDR3 length: 14 residues. Germline-derived CDR1 and CDR2 are LNHDA and SQIVND (reference sequence). V was clipped by 5 bases and J by 3 bases, with 13 bases between them. The CDR3 loop reads CASSVYKGDTEAFF. The CDR3, as DNA: TGTGCCAGTAGTGTCTACAAAGGGGACACTGAAGCTTTCTTT.

This clone has a single count. This chain uses TRBV28 with TRBJ1-1; TRBD1 matches 8 bases. Germline V gives CDR1 MDHEN, CDR2 SYDVKM. J lost 5 bases, V lost 2 bases, and 10 bases had no gene match. The CDR3 consists of 16 residues. The CDR3 spells CASSLGQGDWETEAFF. Here the CDR3 DNA reads TGTGCCAGCAGTTTAGGACAGGGCGATTGGGAGACTGAAGCTTTCTTT.

The V gene is TRBV6-1, the J gene TRBJ2-5; 8 bases align to TRBD2. The trim removed 0 bases at V and 4 bases at J, leaving 4 bases unmatched. The CDR3 extends over 15 amino acids. Germline values: CDR1 MNHNS, CDR2 SASEGT. The CDR3, as DNA: TGTGCCAGCAGTGAAGCGTCGGGGGGGGGAGAGACCCAGTACTTC. Translated: CASSEASGGGETQYF.

J is TRBJ1-5 and V is TRBV25-1; 9 nucleotides match TRBD1. CDR3 length: 15 residues. CDR1 and CDR2 (germline): MGHDK, SYGVNS. V trimming: 1 base; J trimming: 7 bases; junction bases outside the gene matches: 5. The CDR3 DNA reads TGTGCCAGCAGTGAATCGGGACAGGGAGGACAGCCCCAGCATTTT. It is translated as CASSESGQGGQPQHF.

This rearrangement joins TRBV27 to TRBJ1-2; 9 bases map to TRBD1. The ends lost 3 bases at V and 4 bases at J; junction bases unmatched: 3. This CDR3 has 14 residues. The germline gives CDR1 MNHEY, CDR2 SMNVEV (reference sequence). The CDR3 sequence: CASSLGQGIYGYTF. In DNA, the CDR3 is TGTGCCAGCAGTTTGGGACAGGGTATCTATGGCTACACCTTC.

V is TRBV6-2 or TRBV6-3 and J is TRBJ1-1; D gene ambiguous. CDR3 length equals 15 residues. The V end was cut by 5 bases, the J end by 4 bases, with 17 bases between. In germline, CDR1 is MNHEY, CDR2 SVGEGT. CDR3 in amino acids: CASSRDGLQATEAFF. The CDR3 coding sequence is TGTGCCAGCAGTCGAGACGGTCTCCAGGCCACTGAAGCTTTCTTT.

This chain links TRBV7-2 with TRBJ1-2, with D possibly matching TRBD1 (5 bases). CDR3 length: 15 amino acids. Trimming cost V 2 bases and J 1 base, with 11 bases left between them. Germline loops: CDR1 SGHTA, CDR2 FQGNSA. CDR3 DNA: TGTGCCAGCAGCTTAAGCGGGGGGGGTAACTATGGCTACACCTTC. Encoded protein: CASSLSGGGNYGYTF.

The chain combines TRBV27 with TRBJ2-6, with D tentatively TRBD1 (6 bases). The V end was cut by 6 bases, the J end by 0 bases, with 15 bases between. This CDR3 is 17 amino acids long. The germline CDR1 and CDR2 sequences are MNHEY and SMNVEV (reference sequence). The CDR3, as DNA: TGTGCCAGCAGATCAGGGGCTAGACACTCTGGGGCCAACGTCCTGACTTTC. Translated, it gives CASRSGARHSGANVLTF. Using reference TRBV27 and TRBJ2-6 for the parts outside the CDR3, the full variable domain is EAQVTQNPRYLITVTGKKLTVTCSQNMNHEYMSWYRQDPGLGLRQIYYSMNVEVTDKGDVPEGYKVSRKEKRNFPLILESPSPNQTSLYFCASRSGARHSGANVLTFGAGSRLTVL.

This chain joins TRBV5-1 and TRBJ1-4; tentatively, D is TRBD1 (6 bases). Trimming cost V 0 bases and J 8 bases, with 14 bases left between them. The germline V gene has CDR1 SGHRS and CDR2 YFSETQ. The CDR3 contains 15 residues. The CDR3 is CASSLAGTREEKLFF. Written as DNA, the CDR3 is TGCGCCAGCAGCTTGGCGGGGACACGAGAGGAAAAACTGTTTTTT.

The V and J genes are TRBV5-1 and TRBJ2-4; 8 bases map to TRBD2. CDR1 SGHRS and CDR2 YFSETQ come from the germline V gene. This CDR3 comprises 14 residues. J gave up 8 bases and V 1 base, and 5 bases lay outside the gene matches. CDR3 nucleotide sequence: TGCGCCAGCAGCTTGCGTAGCGGGGAGGACATTCAGTACTTC. Its protein is CASSLRSGEDIQYF.